This T cell receptor (beta chain) originates from a study of control samples from healthy donors and cancer patients. Germline CDR1 SGHVS, CDR2 FQNEAQ. V lost 1 base, J lost 8 bases, and 20 bases lay in between. The CDR3 sequence is 17 residues long. Assay used: immunoSEQ multiplex PCR; TCRdb lists only in-frame clones, some missing. The table includes about 150,000 clones, around 92% detected once. This clonotype was obtained from a woman aged 35 to 49 in good health. The sequencing sample was made of blood. The J gene is TRBJ1-4, the V gene TRBV7-8, with TRBD1 as a possible D gene (5 bases). CDR3 sequence reads: CASSLGSSGALGEKLFF. CDR3 sequence (DNA): TGTGCCAGCAGCTTAGGGAGTAGCGGGGCCTTAGGGGAAAAACTGTTTTTT. The full variable domain, its missing parts supplied by reference TRBV7-8 and TRBJ1-4, is GAGVSQSPRYKVAKRGQDVALRCDPISGHVSLFWYQQALGQGPEFLTYFQNEAQLDKSGLPSDRFFAERPEGSVSTLKIQRTQQEDSAVYLCASSLGSSGALGEKLFFGSGTQLSVL.